A single sample gave rise to the 17 T cell receptor beta chains below, sequenced in a study of early T cells in non-severe SARS-CoV-2 infection. TCRdb processed the 5' RACE reads anew with MiXCR; each CDR3 protein has one entry. The sample carries approximately 69,000 distinct CDR3 sequences, about 9% recorded once. The sample consisted of whole blood. The receptors were sampled from an adult who was a healthcare worker with PCR-confirmed SARS-CoV-2 infection or an uninfected control (not recorded which).

In its sample, this clonotype was seen a few times. V is TRBV11-3 and J is TRBJ2-7; no clear D gene. This CDR3 has 11 amino acids. V lost 4 bases, J lost 7 bases, and 8 bases lay in between. Germline V gene data show CDR1 as SGHNT and CDR2 as YENEEA. CDR3 nucleotide sequence: TGTGCCAGCAGCTCGCAAGGGGAGCAGTACTTC. Translated, it gives CASSSQGEQYF. Full variable domain (missing parts from reference TRBV11-3 and TRBJ2-7): EAGVVQSPRYKIIEKKQPVAFWCNPISGHNTLYWYLQNLGQGPELLIRYENEEAVDDSQLPKDRFSAERLKGVDSTLKIQPAELGDSAVYLCASSSQGEQYFGPGTRLTVT.

This clonotype was counted between two and nine times. CDR3 amino acids: CSAKTSSGRASEQFF. The DNA of the CDR3 is TGCAGTGCTAAAACCTCTAGCGGGAGGGCCAGTGAGCAGTTCTTC. The chain couples TRBV20-1 to TRBJ2-1, with TRBD2 matching 12 bases. Germline values: CDR1 DFQATT, CDR2 SNEGSKA (reference sequence). This CDR3 comprises 15 residues. V trimming: 4 bases; J trimming: 9 bases; junction bases outside the gene matches: 10.

This clonotype showed up many times. The chain has TRBV3-1 and TRBJ1-4, with D possibly being TRBD1 (6 bases). CDR3 size: 18 residues. V was shortened by 4 bases and J by 2 bases, with 20 bases between the two germline ends. Germline CDR1 LGHDT, CDR2 YNNKEL (reference sequence). In DNA, the CDR3 is TGTGCCAGCAGCCTGACAGGACCGTCGAGTCAGACTAATGAAAAACTGTTTTTT. Translation: CASSLTGPSSQTNEKLFF.

The chain recombines TRBV4-3 with TRBJ2-1, with 7 bases that match TRBD2. The CDR3 is 18 residues long. Looked up from germline, CDR1 is LGHNA and CDR2 is YSLEER. Losses at the gene ends were 1 base for V and 0 bases for J; bases not matched to a gene: 9. CDR3 loop: CASSQGDPAGSSYNEQFF. The CDR3 DNA sequence: TGCGCCAGCAGCCAAGGGGACCCAGCGGGAAGCTCCTACAATGAGCAGTTCTTC.

This clonotype was seen many times. V is TRBV12-3 or TRBV12-4 and J is TRBJ1-1; D gene ambiguous. V shed 4 bases and J shed 3 bases, with 12 bases lying between them. The CDR3 sequence is 14 residues long. The CDR3 is CASSWGGRDTEAFF. The CDR3 coding sequence is TGTGCCAGCAGTTGGGGAGGCCGTGACACTGAAGCTTTCTTT.

There are many counts of this clonotype. The chain uses TRBV20-1 and TRBJ2-5; 8 nucleotides agree with TRBD1. V was pared by 6 bases and J by 0 bases, with 6 bases of the junction left unmatched. This CDR3 has 14 amino acids. Germline lookup yields CDR1 DFQATT and CDR2 SNEGSKA (reference sequence). CDR3 DNA: TGCAGTGCGCAGACAGGGGACTACCAAGAGACCCAGTACTTC. Protein: CSAQTGDYQETQYF.

This clonotype was seen at least ten times. The chain joins TRBV29-1 to TRBJ2-1, with TRBD2 matching 15 bases. With 3 bases clipped from V and 8 bases from J, the junction kept 5 bases outside the gene matches. The CDR3 consists of 15 residues. CDR1 SQVTM and CDR2 ANQGSEA come from the germline V gene. The DNA of the CDR3 is TGCAGCGTTGAGGGACTAGCGGGAGGCAGCGATGAGCAGTTCTTC. Protein product: CSVEGLAGGSDEQFF.

This clonotype appeared many times. The chain is built from TRBV5-5 and TRBJ2-2; D ambiguous. The CDR3 runs to 15 residues. V lost 7 bases to trimming and J lost 8 bases, with 21 bases between them. Germline assignment: CDR1 SGHKS and CDR2 YYEKEE (reference sequence). CDR3 sequence reads: CASRHSDSAAGELFF. The CDR3 DNA sequence: TGTGCCAGCCGCCACTCCGACTCGGCGGCTGGGGAGCTGTTTTTT.

This clonotype was observed at least ten times. The chain couples TRBV10-1 to TRBJ2-7; possible D gene TRBD1, 5 bases. The ends were cut back, 3 bases at V and 3 bases at J, with 15 bases in the middle. Germline CDR1 and CDR2: WNHNN and SYGVQD (reference sequence). This CDR3 is 15 amino acids long. The CDR3 nucleotides read TGCGCCAGCAGTGATGGGCAGGGTGTGGACTACGAGCAGTACTTC. It encodes CASSDGQGVDYEQYF.

The chain recombines TRBV2 with TRBJ2-3; 8 nucleotides align to TRBD2. In germline, CDR1 is SNHLY, CDR2 FYNNEI. The CDR3 extends over 13 amino acids. V shed 6 bases, J shed 10 bases, and the junction held 9 bases outside the gene matches. The CDR3 region is CASSVGSGDAQYF. CDR3 DNA sequence: TGTGCCAGCAGCGTAGGTAGCGGGGACGCGCAGTATTTT.

This clonotype was found a few times. The rearrangement uses TRBV7-3 and TRBJ2-3; weak D call: TRBD1 (7 bases). The CDR3 contains 14 residues. Looked up from germline, CDR1 is SGHTA and CDR2 is FQGTGA. Trimming removed 5 bases from V and 5 bases from J, with 14 bases in between. CDR3 nucleotides: TGTGCCAGCAGCCAAACAGGGGAGGAAGATACGCAGTATTTT. Translation gives CASSQTGEEDTQYF.

This clonotype turned up a few times. CDR3 amino acids: CASSLGLEAGTDTQYF. CDR3 sequence (DNA): TGTGCCAGCAGTTTGGGACTAGAAGCGGGCACAGATACGCAGTATTTT. The chain couples TRBV27 to TRBJ2-3; 8 nucleotides line up with TRBD2. V shed 3 bases and J 1 base; nucleotides not matched to a gene: 6. Per the germline V gene, CDR1 is MNHEY and CDR2 is SMNVEV (reference sequence). This CDR3 is 16 amino acids long.

The rearrangement joins TRBV12-3 or TRBV12-4 to TRBJ2-2, with TRBD1 identical over 11 bases. V trimming: 7 bases; J trimming: 3 bases; junction bases outside the gene matches: 4. The CDR3 runs 15 residues. The CDR3 bases are TGTGCCAGCACGGACAGGGGGCAGGACACCGGGGAGCTGTTTTTT. Residues: CASTDRGQDTGELFF.

This chain joins TRBV6-5 and TRBJ1-1, with D maybe TRBD1 (6 bases). CDR3 length equals 12 residues. The V gene lost 6 bases and the J gene lost 5 bases, with 10 bases spanning the gap. Germline V lookup: CDR1 MNHEY, CDR2 SVGAGI. This CDR3 reads CASRDSRTEAFF. CDR3 DNA: TGTGCCAGCAGGGACAGTAGGACTGAAGCTTTCTTT.

V and J are TRBV20-1 and TRBJ2-5; 14 bases line up with TRBD2. CDR1 and CDR2 (germline): DFQATT, SNEGSKA (reference sequence). The CDR3 loop spans 18 amino acids. V dropped 5 bases and J dropped 3; count of bases not matched to a gene: 14. The CDR3 DNA follows: TGCAGTGCTTACCTAAGACTAGCGGGAGGGCCCGAGGAAGAGACCCAGTACTTC. This encodes CSAYLRLAGGPEEETQYF.

This clonotype turned up a few times. This sequence joins TRBV9 and TRBJ1-3, with D unclear. Trimming removed 0 bases from V and 0 bases from J, with 7 bases in between. Germline V gene lookup returns CDR1 SGDLS and CDR2 YYNGEE. The CDR3 covers 15 residues. This CDR3 reads CASSVDSYSGNTIYF. In nucleotides, the CDR3 is TGTGCCAGCAGCGTAGACAGTTACTCTGGAAACACCATATATTTT.

This clonotype came up a few times. The J gene is TRBJ2-1, the V gene TRBV24-1, with D perhaps TRBD2 (5 bases). CDR3 length: 16 amino acids. Germline CDR1 reads KGHDR; CDR2 reads SFDVKD. V lost 1 base and J 4 bases, leaving 13 bases between the germline ends. Here the CDR3 reads CATSDFLASGYNEQFF. In nucleotides, the CDR3 is TGTGCCACCAGTGATTTTTTAGCGAGCGGATACAATGAGCAGTTCTTC.